This T cell receptor (beta chain) originates from a study of CD8 T cells in Susac syndrome (dated by TCRdb to about 2019). In terms of the full investigation: Among the sequenced Susac syndrome patients, over five had clinically active disease and eight were in clinical remission. The study used repertoire sequencing to test whether antigen drove CD8+ T cell activation and differentiation in Susac syndrome. Susac syndrome patients were therapy-naive, on corticosteroids (some also receiving IVIg), or on IVIg alone at blood withdrawal. Paper-wide results and their limitations: In the CD4+ T cell repertoire of Susac syndrome patients, clonal expansion was not detected. The number of individuals in the TCR sequencing and HLA analysis was recognized as being relatively small.

Regarding this clonotype: There is no known antigen for this receptor. No base quality values were provided; no much bigger clone lies one nucleotide off.

RNA was extracted with the RNeasy kit and roughly 0.45 to 1 ug was reverse transcribed using random hexamers. TCR beta CDR3 regions were amplified with the immunoSEQ multiplex PCR assay covering 54 Vbeta and 13 Jbeta segments. PCR amplification bias was corrected by using a synthetic template baseline for primer optimization and computational correction. Regarding the original processing steps: Reads were assigned to V, D and J genes according to IMGT and analyzed in immunoSEQ Analyzer, with only productive sequences retained. To calculate clonality, Shannon entropy was normalized by log2 of the number of productive unique sequences and then subtracted from one. For each patient and control, public and private clones were evaluated within the 100 most prevalent clones. A clone was defined as Susac-specific if it was absent from the healthy and MS cohorts, from 950 to 1,300 published viral clones and from other ImmuneACCESS disease sequences. Through fastp at Q25 and MiXCR, TCRdb rebuilt clones from the public reads, retaining in-frame beta chains. Identical CDR3 protein sequences are pooled into one entry, listed with their most common genes and DNA. TCRdb, rather than the study authors, made the V and J calls. This sample comprises about 140,000 distinct CDR3 sequences, roughly 95% of them detected only once. Together, the top ten hold more than 0.075% of the sample.

Measured from the cysteine to the phenylalanine, the CDR3 is 15 residues long. The DNA shown is the 45-base CDR3, in frame from base 1. Cut back by 6 bases and 3 bases, the V and J ends lie 16 bases apart. Reading the germline V gene (reference sequence) gives CDR1 SEHNR and CDR2 FQNEAQ. High-throughput TCR beta sequencing profiled peripheral blood CD8+ and CD4+ T cells from healthy donors, Susac syndrome patients and multiple sclerosis patients. Susac syndrome patients met recently defined diagnostic criteria for definite or probable disease. Bulk CD8+ and CD4+ T cells were purified by magnetic negative isolation, whereas CD8+ TEMRA cells were enriched by FACS. Blood was drawn into EDTA tubes, processed within 24 hours, and PBMCs were isolated by density gradient centrifugation. PBMCs intended for TCR sequencing were cryopreserved in liquid nitrogen and thawed later in a water bath at 37 degrees C. A purity of at least 90% was achieved for sorted or isolated CD4+, CD8+ and CD8+ TEMRA cells.

Sequenced sample: CD4+ T cells from PBMCs. The chain employs TRBV7-9 and TRBJ2-3; possibly the D gene is TRBD2, per 6 matching bases. The sequence came from a human donor with Susac syndrome. The DNA is TGTGCCAGCAGTCCCGGGACTGGGCTGACAGATACGCAGTATTTT. Its translation reads: CASSPGTGLTDTQYF.